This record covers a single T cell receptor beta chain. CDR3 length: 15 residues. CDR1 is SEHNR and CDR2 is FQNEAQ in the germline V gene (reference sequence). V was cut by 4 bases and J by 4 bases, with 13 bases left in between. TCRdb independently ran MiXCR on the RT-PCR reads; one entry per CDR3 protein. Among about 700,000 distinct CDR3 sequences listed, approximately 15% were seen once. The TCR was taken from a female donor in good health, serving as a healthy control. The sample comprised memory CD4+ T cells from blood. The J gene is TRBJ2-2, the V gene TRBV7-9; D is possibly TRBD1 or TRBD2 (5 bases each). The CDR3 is CASSWAQGATGELFF. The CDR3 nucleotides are TGTGCCAGCAGCTGGGCGCAGGGAGCCACCGGGGAGCTGTTTTTT.